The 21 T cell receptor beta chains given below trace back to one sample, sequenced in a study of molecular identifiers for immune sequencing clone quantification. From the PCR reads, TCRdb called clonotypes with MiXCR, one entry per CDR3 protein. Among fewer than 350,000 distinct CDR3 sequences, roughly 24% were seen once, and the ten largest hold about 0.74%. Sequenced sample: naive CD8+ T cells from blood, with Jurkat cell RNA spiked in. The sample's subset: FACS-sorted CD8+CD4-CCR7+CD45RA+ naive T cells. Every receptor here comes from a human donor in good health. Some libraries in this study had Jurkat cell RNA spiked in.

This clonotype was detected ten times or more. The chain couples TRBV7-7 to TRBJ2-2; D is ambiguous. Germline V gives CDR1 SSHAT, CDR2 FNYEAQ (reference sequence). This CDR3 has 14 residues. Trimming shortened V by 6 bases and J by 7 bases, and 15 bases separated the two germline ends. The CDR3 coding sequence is TGTGCCAGCAGTTGGGCTCCAGGCGACGGGGAGCTGTTTTTT. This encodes CASSWAPGDGELFF. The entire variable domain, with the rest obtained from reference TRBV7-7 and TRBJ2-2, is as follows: GAGVSQSPRYKVTKRGQDVTLRCDPISSHATLYWYQQALGQGPEFLTYFNYEAQPDKSGLPSDRFSAERPEGSISTLTIQRTEQRDSAMYRCASSWAPGDGELFFGEGSRLTVL.

CDR3 sequence reads: CASSSMNSVGDEQFF. The CDR3 nucleotides are TGTGCCAGCAGTTCTATGAACTCCGTAGGGGATGAGCAGTTCTTC. V gene TRBV12-3 or TRBV12-4 combines with J gene TRBJ2-1, with a possible D match to TRBD1 (5 bases). Trimming took off 4 bases at V and 8 bases at J, with 18 bases between the two ends. The CDR3 loop spans 15 amino acids.

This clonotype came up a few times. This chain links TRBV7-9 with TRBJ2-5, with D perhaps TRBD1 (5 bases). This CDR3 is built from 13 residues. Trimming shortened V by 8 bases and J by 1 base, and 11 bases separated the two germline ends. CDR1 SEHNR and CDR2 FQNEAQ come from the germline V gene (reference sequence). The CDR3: CASVQTAQETQYF. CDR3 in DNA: TGTGCCAGCGTGCAGACAGCCCAAGAGACCCAGTACTTC.

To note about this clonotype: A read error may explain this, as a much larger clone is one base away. CDR3 in amino acids: CASSPTSRRSSDTQYF. The CDR3 DNA is TGTGCCAGCAGCCCAACTAGCAGGAGAAGCTCAGATACGCAGTATTTT. The rearrangement joins TRBV14 to TRBJ2-3; D perhaps matches TRBD2 (6 bases). V lost 4 bases to trimming and J lost 4 bases, with 18 bases between them. Germline V gene data show CDR1 as SGHDN and CDR2 as FVKESK. The CDR3 consists of 16 residues.

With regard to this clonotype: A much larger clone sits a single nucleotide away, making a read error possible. The CDR3 DNA follows: TGTGCCTGGAGAGACAAGGATGCAACAGATACGCAGTATTTT. Translating gives CAWRDKDATDTQYF. This chain uses TRBV30 with TRBJ2-3; the D is unclear. The germline V gene encodes CDR1 GTSNPN and CDR2 SVGIG (reference sequence). The CDR3 consists of 14 residues. V shed 3 bases and J shed 3 bases, with 13 bases lying between them.

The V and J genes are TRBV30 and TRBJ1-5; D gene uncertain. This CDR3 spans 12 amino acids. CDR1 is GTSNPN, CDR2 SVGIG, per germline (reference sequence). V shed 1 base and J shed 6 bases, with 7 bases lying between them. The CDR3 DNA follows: TGTGCCTGGAGTGCGGGTGGTCAGCCCCAGCATTTT. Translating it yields CAWSAGGQPQHF.

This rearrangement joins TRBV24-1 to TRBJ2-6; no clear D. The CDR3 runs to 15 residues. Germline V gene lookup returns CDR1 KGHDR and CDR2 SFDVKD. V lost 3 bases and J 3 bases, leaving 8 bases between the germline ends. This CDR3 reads CATSDQTSGANVLTF. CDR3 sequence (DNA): TGTGCCACCAGTGATCAAACCAGTGGGGCCAACGTCCTGACTTTC.

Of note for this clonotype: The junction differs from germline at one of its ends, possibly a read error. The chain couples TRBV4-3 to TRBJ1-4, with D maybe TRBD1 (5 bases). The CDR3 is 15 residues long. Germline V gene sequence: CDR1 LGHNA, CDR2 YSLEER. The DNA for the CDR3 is TGCGCCAGCAGCCAAGAAACGGGACCCAATGAAAAACAGTTTTTT. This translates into CASSQETGPNEKQFF.

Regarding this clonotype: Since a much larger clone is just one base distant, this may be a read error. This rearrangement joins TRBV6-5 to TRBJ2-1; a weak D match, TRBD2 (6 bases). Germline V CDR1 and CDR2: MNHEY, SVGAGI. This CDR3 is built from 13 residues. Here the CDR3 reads CASSYSAGGEQSF. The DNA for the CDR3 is TGTGCCAGCAGTTACTCAGCGGGTGGTGAGCAGTCCTTC.

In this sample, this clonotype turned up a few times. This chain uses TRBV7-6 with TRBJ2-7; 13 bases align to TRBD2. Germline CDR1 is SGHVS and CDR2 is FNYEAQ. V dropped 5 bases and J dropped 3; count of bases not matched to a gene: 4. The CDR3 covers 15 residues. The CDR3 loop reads CASSLRTSGSYEQYF. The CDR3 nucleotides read TGTGCCAGCAGCCTCCGGACTAGCGGGAGCTACGAGCAGTACTTC.

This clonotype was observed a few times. The CDR3 sequence: CASSLGLSGSMDEQFF. CDR3 DNA: TGTGCCAGCAGCTTAGGTCTTAGCGGGAGTATGGATGAGCAGTTCTTC. The V gene is TRBV7-9, the J gene TRBJ2-1; 9 bases fit TRBD2. Per germline, CDR1 SEHNR and CDR2 FQNEAQ (reference sequence). Trimming cost V 1 base and J 8 bases; bases outside gene matches: 9. The CDR3 covers 16 residues.

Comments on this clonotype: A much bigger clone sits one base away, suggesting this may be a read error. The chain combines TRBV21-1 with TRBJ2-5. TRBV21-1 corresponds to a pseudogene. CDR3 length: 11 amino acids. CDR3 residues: CAISKVETQYF. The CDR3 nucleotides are TGTGCCATCAGCAAAGTAGAGACCCAGTACTTC.

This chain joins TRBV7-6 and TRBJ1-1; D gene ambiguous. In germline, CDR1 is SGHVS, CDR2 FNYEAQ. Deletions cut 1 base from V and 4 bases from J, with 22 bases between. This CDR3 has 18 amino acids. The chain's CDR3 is CASSLVVTPGSGSTEAFF. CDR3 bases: TGTGCCAGCAGCTTAGTCGTCACCCCGGGGTCGGGGAGCACTGAAGCTTTCTTT.

The CDR3 region has the DNA TGTGCCAGCAGTTCCCCGGGACAGGGATTCTATGGCTACACCTTC. Amino acids: CASSSPGQGFYGYTF. The rearrangement joins TRBV6-2 or TRBV6-3 to TRBJ1-2, with TRBD1 matching over 9 bases. Germline CDR1 and CDR2: MNHEY and SVGEGT. Trimming took 4 bases from V and 4 from J; bases not matched to a gene: 7. The CDR3 contains 15 residues.

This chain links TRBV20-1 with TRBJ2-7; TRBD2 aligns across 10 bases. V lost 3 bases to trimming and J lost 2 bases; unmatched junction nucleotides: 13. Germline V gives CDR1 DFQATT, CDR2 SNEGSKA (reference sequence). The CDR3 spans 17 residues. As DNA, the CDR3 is TGCAGTGCTAGTGATGCCCTAGCGGGAGTGAATCCCTACGAGCAGTACTTC. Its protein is CSASDALAGVNPYEQYF.

The chain's CDR3 is CASSLPSGTGPTNEKLFF. The CDR3 coding sequence is TGTGCCAGCAGCTTACCCTCCGGGACAGGGCCCACTAATGAAAAACTGTTTTTT. The chain is built from TRBV7-9 and TRBJ1-4, with 9 bases that match TRBD1. Germline CDR1 is SEHNR and CDR2 is FQNEAQ (reference sequence). Trimming cost V 2 bases and J 2 bases; bases outside gene matches: 9. The CDR3 has 18 residues. Full variable domain (missing parts from reference TRBV7-9 and TRBJ1-4): DTGVSQNPRHKITKRGQNVTFRCDPISEHNRLYWYRQTLGQGPEFLTYFQNEAQLEKSRLLSDRFSAERPKGSFSTLEIQRTEQGDSAMYLCASSLPSGTGPTNEKLFFGSGTQLSVL.

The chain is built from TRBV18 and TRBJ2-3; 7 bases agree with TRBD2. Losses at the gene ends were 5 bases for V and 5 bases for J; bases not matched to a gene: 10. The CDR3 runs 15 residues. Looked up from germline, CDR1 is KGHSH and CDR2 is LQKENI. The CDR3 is CASSRETRGRDTQYF. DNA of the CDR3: TGTGCCAGCTCAAGGGAAACCCGCGGGAGAGATACGCAGTATTTT.

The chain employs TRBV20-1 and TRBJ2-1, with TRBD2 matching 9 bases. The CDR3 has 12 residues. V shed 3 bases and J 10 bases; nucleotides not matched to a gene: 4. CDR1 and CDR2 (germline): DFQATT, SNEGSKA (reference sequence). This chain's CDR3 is CSARGLAAEQFF. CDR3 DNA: TGCAGTGCTAGGGGACTAGCAGCAGAGCAGTTCTTC.

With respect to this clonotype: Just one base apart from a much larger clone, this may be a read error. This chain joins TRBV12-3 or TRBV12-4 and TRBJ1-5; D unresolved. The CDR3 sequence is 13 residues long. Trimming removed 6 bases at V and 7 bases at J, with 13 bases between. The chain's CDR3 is CASSPPQWQPQHF. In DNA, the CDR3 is TGTGCCAGCAGCCCCCCCCAGTGGCAGCCCCAGCATTTT.

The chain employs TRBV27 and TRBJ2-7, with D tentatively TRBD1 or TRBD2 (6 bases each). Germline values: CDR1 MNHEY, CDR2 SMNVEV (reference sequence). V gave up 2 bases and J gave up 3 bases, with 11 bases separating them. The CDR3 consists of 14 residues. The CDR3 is CASSLNGGDYEQYF. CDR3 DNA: TGTGCCAGCAGTTTAAACGGGGGCGACTACGAGCAGTACTTC.

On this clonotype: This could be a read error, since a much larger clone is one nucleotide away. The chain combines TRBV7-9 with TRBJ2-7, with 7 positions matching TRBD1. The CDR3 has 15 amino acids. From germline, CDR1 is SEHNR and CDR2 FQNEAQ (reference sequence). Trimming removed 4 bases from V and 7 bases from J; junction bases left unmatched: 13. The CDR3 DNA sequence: TGTGCCAGCAGCTCCACCGTGACAGGGTATCGGGAGCAGTACTTC. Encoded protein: CASSSTVTGYREQYF. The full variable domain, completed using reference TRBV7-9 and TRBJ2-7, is DTGVSQNPRHKITKRGQNVTFRCDPISEHNRLYWYRQTLGQGPEFLTYFQNEAQLEKSRLLSDRFSAERPKGSFSTLEIQRTEQGDSAMYLCASSSTVTGYREQYFGPGTRLTVT.